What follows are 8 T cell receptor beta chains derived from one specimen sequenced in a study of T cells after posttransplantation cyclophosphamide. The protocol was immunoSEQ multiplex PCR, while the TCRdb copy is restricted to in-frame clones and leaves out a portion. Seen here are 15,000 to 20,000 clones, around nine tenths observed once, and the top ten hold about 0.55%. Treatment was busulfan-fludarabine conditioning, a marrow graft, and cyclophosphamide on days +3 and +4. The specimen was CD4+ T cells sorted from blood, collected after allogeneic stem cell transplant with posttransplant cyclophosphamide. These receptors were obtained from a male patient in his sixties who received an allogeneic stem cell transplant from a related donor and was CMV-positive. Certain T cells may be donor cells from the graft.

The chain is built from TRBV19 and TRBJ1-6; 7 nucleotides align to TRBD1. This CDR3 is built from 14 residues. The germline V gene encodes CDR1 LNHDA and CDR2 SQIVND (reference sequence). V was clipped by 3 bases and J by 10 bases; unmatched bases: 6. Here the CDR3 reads CASSIGTEGSPLHF. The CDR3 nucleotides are TGTGCCAGTAGTATCGGGACAGAGGGGTCACCCCTCCACTTT.

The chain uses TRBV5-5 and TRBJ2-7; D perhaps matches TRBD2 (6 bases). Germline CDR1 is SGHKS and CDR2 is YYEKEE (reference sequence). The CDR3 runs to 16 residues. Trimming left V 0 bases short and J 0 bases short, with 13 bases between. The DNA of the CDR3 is TGTGCCAGCAGCTTGGAGGGTAGCGGTAGCTCCTACGAGCAGTACTTC. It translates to CASSLEGSGSSYEQYF. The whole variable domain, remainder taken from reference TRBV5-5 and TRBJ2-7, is DAGVTQSPTHLIKTRGQQVTLRCSPISGHKSVSWYQQVLGQGPQFIFQYYEKEERGRGNFPDRFSARQFPNYSSELNVNALLLGDSALYLCASSLEGSGSSYEQYFGPGTRLTVT.

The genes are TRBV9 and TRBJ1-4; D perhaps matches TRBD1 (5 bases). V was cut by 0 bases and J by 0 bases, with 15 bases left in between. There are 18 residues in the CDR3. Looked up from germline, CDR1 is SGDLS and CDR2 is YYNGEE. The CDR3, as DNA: TGTGCCAGCAGCGTAGACGTGAGACAGACAGCAACTAATGAAAAACTGTTTTTT. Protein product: CASSVDVRQTATNEKLFF. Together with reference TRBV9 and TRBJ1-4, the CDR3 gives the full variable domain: DSGVTQTPKHLITATGQRVTLRCSPRSGDLSVYWYQQSLDQGLQFLIQYYNGEERAKGNILERFSAQQFPDLHSELNLSSLELGDSALYFCASSVDVRQTATNEKLFFGSGTQLSVL.

CDR3 nucleotides: TGTGCCAGCAGAACACAGGGCGAAAACACTGAAGCTTTCTTT. Translation: CASRTQGENTEAFF. The chain joins TRBV6-1 to TRBJ1-1; TRBD1 is a possible D gene (6 bases). The CDR3 contains 14 residues. The germline gives CDR1 MNHNS, CDR2 SASEGT. Deletions cut 6 bases from V and 2 bases from J, with 13 bases between.

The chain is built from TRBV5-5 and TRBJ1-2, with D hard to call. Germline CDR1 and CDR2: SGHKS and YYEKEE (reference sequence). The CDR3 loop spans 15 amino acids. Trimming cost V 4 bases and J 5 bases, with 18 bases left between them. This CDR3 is CASSPGPAEPYGYTF. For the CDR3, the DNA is TGTGCCAGCAGCCCCGGCCCGGCGGAGCCTTATGGCTACACCTTC.

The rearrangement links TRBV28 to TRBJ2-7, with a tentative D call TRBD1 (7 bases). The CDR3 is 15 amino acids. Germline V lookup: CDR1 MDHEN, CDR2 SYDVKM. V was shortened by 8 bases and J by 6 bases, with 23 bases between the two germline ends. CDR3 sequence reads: CASLSPWAGGLEQYF. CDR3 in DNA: TGTGCCAGCCTCTCCCCGTGGGCAGGGGGACTCGAGCAGTACTTC.

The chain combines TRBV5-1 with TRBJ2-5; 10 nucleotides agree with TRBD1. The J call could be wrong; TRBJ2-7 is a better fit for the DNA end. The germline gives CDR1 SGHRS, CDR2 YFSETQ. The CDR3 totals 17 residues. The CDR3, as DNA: TGCGCCAGCAGCTTGGCCTCGGTGGACAGGGGGACCTACGAGCAGTACTTC. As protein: CASSLASVDRGTYEQYF.

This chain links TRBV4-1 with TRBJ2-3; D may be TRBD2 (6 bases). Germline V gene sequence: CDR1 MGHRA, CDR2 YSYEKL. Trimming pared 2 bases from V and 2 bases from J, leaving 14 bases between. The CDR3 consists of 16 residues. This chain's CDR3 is CASSQRLSGLTDTQYF. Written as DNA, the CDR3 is TGCGCCAGCAGCCAACGACTATCGGGACTCACAGATACGCAGTATTTT.